These T cell receptor beta chains were read from a single sample in a study of long-term antiretroviral therapy in people with HIV. Generated by immunoSEQ multiplex PCR, the TCRdb table keeps only in-frame clones and is missing some. The sample shows more than 20,000 clones, around 84% of them seen only once. The starting material was unsorted PBMCs, obtained 1.9 years after starting antiretroviral therapy. Every receptor here comes from a woman aged 50 to 60 with HIV. CDR3s include the opening cysteine and the closing phenylalanine or tryptophan. D genes are given only for firm matches. The size of a clone is reported for some rows only, either as once, few or many, or as a class for expanded clones.

v_call	j_call	clone_size	cdr3_length	d_call	cdr3_nt	cdr3_aa
TRBV14	TRBJ1-1	.	13	.	TGTGCCAGCAGCCTAAGCCCCAGGACTGAAGCTTTCTTT	CASSLSPRTEAFF
TRBV27	TRBJ2-2	.	16	TRBD1	TGTGCCAGCAGTTTAACAGGGGGCGCGTGGACCGGGGAGCTGTTTTTT	CASSLTGGAWTGELFF
TRBV30	TRBJ2-7	once	13	.	TGTGCCTGGAGTGTAAGACAGGACTACGAGCAGTACTTC	CAWSVRQDYEQYF
TRBV4-2	TRBJ2-5	.	13	.	TGTGCCAGCAGCACAGGGCGCCAGGAGCCCCAGTACTTC	CASSTGRQEPQYF
TRBV9	TRBJ2-3	.	15	.	TGTGCCAGCAGCGTAGGATCCTCTAGCACAGATACGCAGTATTTT	CASSVGSSSTDTQYF
TRBV7-9	TRBJ2-5	.	16	TRBD2	TGTGCCAGCAGCTCGAGACTAGCGGGGGTACATGTGACCCAGTACTTC	CASSSRLAGVHVTQYF
TRBV7-2	TRBJ1-1	.	14	.	TGTGCCAGCTCCCCTAAGCACCCCAACACTGAAGCTTTCTTT	CASSPKHPNTEAFF
TRBV6-5	TRBJ2-7	.	14	TRBD1	TGTGCCAGCACTATAGGACAGGGGGCCTTCGAGCAGTACTTC	CASTIGQGAFEQYF
TRBV7-9	TRBJ1-1	.	16	TRBD1	TGTGCCAGCAGTCGGGAAAAACAGGGGGCGGACACTGAAGCTTTCTTT	CASSREKQGADTEAFF
TRBV7-3	TRBJ1-1	few	15	TRBD1	TGTGCCAGCAGCTTTCGACAGGGGGTTCTCACTGAAGCTTTCTTT	CASSFRQGVLTEAFF
TRBV27	TRBJ2-5	.	15	.	TGTGCCAGCAGTTTCGAGTCCGGCGGATGGGAGACCCAGTACTTC	CASSFESGGWETQYF
TRBV4-3	TRBJ2-2	.	18	.	TGCGCCAGCAGCCAAGATCCTGCGGCCGATCTTAACACCGGGGAGCTGTTTTTT	CASSQDPAADLNTGELFF
TRBV28	TRBJ1-2	.	13	.	TGTGCCAGCAGGCCCACAGGGATCTATGGCTACACCTTC	CASRPTGIYGYTF
TRBV12-2	TRBJ1-6	.	17	.	TGTGCAAGTCGCTTATTGCCAGCCAGTGGAGAGTTTTCACCCCTCCACTTT	CASRLLPASGEFSPLHF
TRBV4-1	TRBJ1-2	.	17	TRBD1	TGCGCCAGCAGTCGACCGGGACAGGGGGCGAGGGGTTATGGCTACACCTTC	CASSRPGQGARGYGYTF
TRBV5-1	TRBJ1-4	once	15	.	TGCGCCAGCAGCTTACTGGCCTCGGGGGGCGAAAAACTGTTTTTT	CASSLLASGGEKLFF
TRBV4-1	TRBJ2-1	once	21	TRBD2	TGCGCCAGCAGCCAGGGGGGAGGGAGGCGCGGGGGGGCCGGAGATTACAATGAGCAGTTCTTC	CASSQGGGRRGGAGDYNEQFF
TRBV13	TRBJ2-5	.	14	.	TGTGCCAGCAGCTTTAGCGAAAAGGGGGAGGCCCAGTACTTC	CASSFSEKGEAQYF
TRBV28	TRBJ1-1	.	14	.	TGTGCCAGCAGTCCGAGCACTCGGGCCACTGAAGCTTTCTTT	CASSPSTRATEAFF
TRBV5-1	TRBJ2-7	.	16	TRBD2	TGCGCCAGCAGCTTGCCCCGGGGGGGCCCTAGAGTCGAGCAGTACTTC	CASSLPRGGPRVEQYF
TRBV5-1	TRBJ2-7	once	12	TRBD2	TGCGCCAGCAGCCGGGAGGGTGGGGAGCAGTACTTC	CASSREGGEQYF
TRBV19	TRBJ2-5	.	14	TRBD2	TGTGCCAGTAGTATACTAGCGGGAGGTGAGACCCAGTACTTC	CASSILAGGETQYF
TRBV15	TRBJ2-5	.	14	.	TGTGCCACCAGCAGGGGGGGACAGCAAGAGACCCAGTACTTC	CATSRGGQQETQYF
TRBV6-1	TRBJ2-7	.	14	TRBD1	TGTGCCAGCAGTGAAGGGGACAGCTCCTACGAGCAGTACTTC	CASSEGDSSYEQYF
TRBV4-2	TRBJ2-7	.	16	.	TGTGCCAGCAGCCAAGACCAGGGGACGGCCACTTACGAGCAGTACTTC	CASSQDQGTATYEQYF
TRBV5-7	TRBJ2-7	once	15	.	TGTGCCAGCAGCTTATGGCAAGACGGGTTCCACGAGCAGTACTTC	CASSLWQDGFHEQYF
TRBV7-3	TRBJ2-2	.	13	TRBD1	TGTGCCAGCAGCACGACAGGGGGCGGGGAGCTGTTTTTT	CASSTTGGGELFF
TRBV11-3	TRBJ2-2	once	13	.	TGTGCCAGCAGCTTCAGGGGCACCGGGGAGCTGTTTTTT	CASSFRGTGELFF
TRBV2	TRBJ1-2	.	13	TRBD1	TGTGCCAGCAACCAGGACAGGGCGTCCGGCTACACCTTC	CASNQDRASGYTF
TRBV5-5	TRBJ2-3	.	14	.	TGTGCCAGCAGCTCCACCTCGGGGGCAGATACGCAGTATTTT	CASSSTSGADTQYF
TRBV5-4	TRBJ1-2	.	13	.	TGTGCCAGCAGCACCAGTGAAGGCGGGGGCTACACCTTC	CASSTSEGGGYTF
TRBV4-3	TRBJ2-2	.	18	TRBD2	TGCGCCAGCAGCCAAGAGGGGACTAGCGGGGAATCCCCCGGGGAGCTGTTTTTT	CASSQEGTSGESPGELFF
TRBV6-5	TRBJ1-4	.	13	.	TGTGCCAGCAGTTACAACCGCGATGAAAAACTGTTTTTT	CASSYNRDEKLFF
TRBV10-3	TRBJ2-2	.	17	TRBD1	TGTGCCAGCTCCGGGACAGGGGGCAGATCGAACACCGGGGAGCTGTTTTTT	CASSGTGGRSNTGELFF
TRBV5-4	TRBJ2-1	.	13	TRBD2	TGTGCCAGCAGCGGAACTAGCGAGGGTGAGCAGTTCTTC	CASSGTSEGEQFF
TRBV7-8	TRBJ2-1	few	17	TRBD1	TGTGCCAGCAGCATAAAACCATATATTGACAGGGGAAATGAGCAGTTCTTC	CASSIKPYIDRGNEQFF
TRBV2	TRBJ1-5	.	15	.	TGTGCCAGCAGTGAGAGAGAGGGGGACGATCAGCCCCAGCATTTT	CASSEREGDDQPQHF
TRBV7-9	TRBJ2-2	.	15	TRBD1	TGTGCCAGCAGCTTGGGACAGGGTAACACCGGGGAGCTGTTTTTT	CASSLGQGNTGELFF
TRBV2	TRBJ1-3	.	19	TRBD1	TGTGCCAGCAGTGATCGGGACAGGTCCCTATCCGACTCTGGAAACACCATATATTTT	CASSDRDRSLSDSGNTIYF
TRBV5-4	TRBJ2-5	.	15	TRBD1	TGTGCCAGCACCCCATCCGGGACAGGGGCAGAGACCCAGTACTTC	CASTPSGTGAETQYF
TRBV5-1	TRBJ2-7	.	12	.	TGCGCCAGCAGCTACGACCGTTACGAGCAGTACTTC	CASSYDRYEQYF